The next 31 T cell receptor beta chains were all read from a single sample in a study of shared clonotypes between healthy human individuals. Libraries were prepared by immunoSEQ multiplex PCR; TCRdb keeps only in-frame clonotypes and omits some of them. The top ten clones hold over 1% of a sample with 1.6 million or so clones, roughly 97% of them seen once. Input material: naive CD4+ T cells sorted from blood. Subset indicated: CD45RA+ positively selected. These TCRs come from a man between 25 and 39 years old in good health.

With respect to this clone: This sample also contains other DNA sequences that code for the same CDR3. The genes are TRBV18 and TRBJ1-1; TRBD1 is a possible D gene (6 bases). V shed 3 bases and J shed 5 bases, with 13 bases lying between them. The CDR3 contains 14 residues. Germline lookup yields CDR1 KGHSH and CDR2 LQKENI. CDR3 nucleotides: TGTGCCAGCTCACCCCAGACAGGAGGAACTGAAGCTTTCTTT. It specifies CASSPQTGGTEAFF.

The J gene is TRBJ2-5, the V gene TRBV7-9; 12 bases are shared with TRBD1. The V gene end was trimmed by 6 bases and the J gene end by 1 base; junction bases not matched to a gene: 6. Per the germline V gene, CDR1 is SEHNR and CDR2 is FQNEAQ (reference sequence). The CDR3 loop spans 16 amino acids. The CDR3 sequence is CASRIGTGGLQETQYF. In nucleotides, the CDR3 is TGTGCCAGCAGGATCGGGACAGGGGGCCTCCAAGAGACCCAGTACTTC. Complete variable domain (other parts from reference TRBV7-9 and TRBJ2-5): DTGVSQNPRHKITKRGQNVTFRCDPISEHNRLYWYRQTLGQGPEFLTYFQNEAQLEKSRLLSDRFSAERPKGSFSTLEIQRTEQGDSAMYLCASRIGTGGLQETQYFGPGTRLLVL.

The CDR3: CASRFALRGGKHIQYF. The CDR3 DNA reads as TGTGCCAGCAGATTCGCGCTCAGGGGGGGGAAACACATTCAGTACTTC. The chain carries TRBV27 and TRBJ2-4; D is tentatively TRBD1 or TRBD2 (7 bases each). Germline lookup yields CDR1 MNHEY and CDR2 SMNVEV (reference sequence). This CDR3 comprises 16 residues. V was trimmed by 6 bases and J by 8 bases, leaving 23 bases between them.

About this clone itself: Other DNA sequences in the same sample also yield this CDR3. The chain has TRBV5-1 and TRBJ2-3, with D hard to call. The CDR3 has 12 amino acids. The ends were cut back, 2 bases at V and 6 bases at J, with 7 bases in the middle. Germline V lookup: CDR1 SGHRS, CDR2 YFSETQ. The CDR3 bases are TGCGCCAGCAGCTTAGGCCAGGATACGCAGTATTTT. Its protein is CASSLGQDTQYF.

This clone showed up just a few times. This chain joins TRBV20-1 and TRBJ2-1; D unclear. The V end was cut by 1 base, the J end by 7 bases, with 5 bases between. CDR3 length: 11 amino acids. From germline, CDR1 is DFQATT and CDR2 SNEGSKA (reference sequence). CDR3 sequence reads: CSARVQNEQFF. CDR3 nucleotide sequence: TGCAGTGCTAGAGTGCAGAATGAGCAGTTCTTC.

This clone occurred once. V is TRBV7-2 and J is TRBJ2-1; D is ambiguous. V lost 5 bases, J lost 8 bases, and 13 bases lay in between. Germline V gene lookup returns CDR1 SGHTA and CDR2 FQGNSA. This CDR3 is 13 amino acids long. The CDR3 is CASSPSRPYEQFF. The DNA for the CDR3 is TGTGCCAGCAGCCCCTCAAGGCCCTATGAGCAGTTCTTC.

The chain joins TRBV5-5 to TRBJ1-2; D uncertain. The CDR3 is 14 amino acids. Trimming removed 0 bases at V and 0 bases at J, with 6 bases between. CDR1 is SGHKS and CDR2 is YYEKEE in the germline V gene (reference sequence). The CDR3 protein is CASSLGGTNYGYTF. In DNA, the CDR3 is TGTGCCAGCAGCTTGGGGGGAACTAACTATGGCTACACCTTC.

V is TRBV7-9 and J is TRBJ2-1; TRBD2 aligns across 11 bases. CDR1 is SEHNR, CDR2 FQNEAQ, per germline (reference sequence). The CDR3 totals 17 residues. V lost 0 bases and J lost 3; bases outside the gene matches: 4. The CDR3 coding sequence is TGTGCCAGCAGCTTAGCTACTAGCGGGAGTTACTACAATGAGCAGTTCTTC. Translated: CASSLATSGSYYNEQFF.

This chain uses TRBV7-2 with TRBJ2-5; D call uncertain. Looked up from germline, CDR1 is SGHTA and CDR2 is FQGNSA. Deletions cut 7 bases from V and 5 bases from J, with 11 bases between. The CDR3 extends over 12 amino acids. The DNA for the CDR3 is TGTGCCAGCACCTTCTCCGGGGAGACCCAGTACTTC. Its protein product is CASTFSGETQYF. Full variable domain (rest looked up from reference TRBV7-2 and TRBJ2-5): GAGVSQSPSNKVTEKGKDVELRCDPISGHTALYWYRQSLGQGLEFLIYFQGNSAPDKSGLPSDRFSAERTGGSVSTLTIQRTQQEDSAVYLCASTFSGETQYFGPGTRLLVL.

This chain uses TRBV7-9 with TRBJ1-2; 7 bases map to TRBD1. Unmatched junction bases numbered 2, after V lost 4 bases and J lost 6 bases. Germline assignment: CDR1 SEHNR and CDR2 FQNEAQ (reference sequence). The CDR3 is 12 amino acids. The CDR3 nucleotides are TGTGCCAGCAGCTCTACAGGGGATGGCTACACCTTC. Amino acids: CASSSTGDGYTF.

The V call is TRBV18, the J call TRBJ1-1; D is possibly TRBD1 (5 bases). V dropped 3 bases and J dropped 4 bases, with 18 bases sitting between them. This CDR3 contains 16 residues. Germline-derived CDR1 and CDR2 are KGHSH and LQKENI. The CDR3 nucleotides read TGTGCCAGCTCACCGGGGAGATGGGGGGTTGGCACTGAAGCTTTCTTT. Translation: CASSPGRWGVGTEAFF.

This sequence joins TRBV19 and TRBJ2-7; the match to TRBD2 covers 7 bases. Germline values: CDR1 LNHDA, CDR2 SQIVND (reference sequence). With V trimmed by 1 base and J by 3 bases, 6 bases remained unmatched. This CDR3 is built from 15 residues. CDR3 nucleotide sequence: TGTGCCAGTAGTATAGGGATAGCGGGTCGCTACGAGCAGTACTTC. Protein: CASSIGIAGRYEQYF.

The chain recombines TRBV5-1 with TRBJ2-3; possible D gene TRBD2, 5 bases. The V end was cut by 0 bases, the J end by 0 bases, with 11 bases between. Per the germline V gene, CDR1 is SGHRS and CDR2 is YFSETQ. This CDR3 has 16 residues. CDR3 amino acids: CASSLGADPSTDTQYF. For the CDR3, the DNA is TGCGCCAGCAGCTTGGGAGCGGACCCAAGCACAGATACGCAGTATTTT.

This chain links TRBV4-3 with TRBJ2-1; a possible D gene is TRBD2 (6 bases). Trimming stripped 0 bases from V and 2 bases from J, with 17 bases between. The CDR3 totals 18 residues. Germline loops: CDR1 LGHNA, CDR2 YSLEER. The CDR3 protein is CASSQDRSGIFPYNEQFF. CDR3 nucleotides: TGCGCCAGCAGCCAAGATCGTAGCGGAATTTTCCCCTACAATGAGCAGTTCTTC.

This clone was seen just once. The V gene is TRBV11-3, the J gene TRBJ2-7, with a weak D call TRBD2 (5 bases). CDR3 length: 13 residues. Trimming stripped 2 bases from V and 7 bases from J, with 12 bases between. CDR1 and CDR2 (germline): SGHNT, YENEEA. The CDR3 DNA sequence: TGTGCCAGCAGCTTATCCGAGGGCCCAGAGCAGTACTTC. Translated: CASSLSEGPEQYF.

The chain recombines TRBV5-4 with TRBJ2-1; D is perhaps TRBD2 (6 bases). Trimming took off 0 bases at V and 10 bases at J, with 11 bases between the two ends. The CDR3 is 13 residues long. Germline V CDR1 and CDR2: SGHNT, YYREEE (reference sequence). In DNA form, the CDR3 reads TGTGCCAGCAGCTTGGCCGGAGGGTTGGAGCAGTTCTTC. This codes for CASSLAGGLEQFF.

The genes are TRBV28 and TRBJ2-7; TRBD1 matches 8 bases. CDR1 is MDHEN, CDR2 SYDVKM, per germline. The CDR3 is 14 residues long. V shed 7 bases, J shed 3 bases, and the junction held 8 bases outside the gene matches. The CDR3 DNA reads TGTGCCAGCAACATACAGGGGGGCGGCTACGAGCAGTACTTC. It encodes CASNIQGGGYEQYF.

The chain couples TRBV4-3 to TRBJ2-2; D tentatively fits TRBD1 or TRBD2 (6 bases each). The CDR3 runs 15 residues. Germline V CDR1 and CDR2: LGHNA, YSLEER. V lost 2 bases and J 2 bases, leaving 9 bases between the germline ends. CDR3 nucleotides: TGCGCCAGCAGCCAACGGGGGCTCAACACCGGGGAGCTGTTTTTT. This encodes CASSQRGLNTGELFF.

The CDR3 region is CASGHGGGTGELFF. The CDR3 DNA reads TGTGCTAGTGGTCACGGGGGCGGCACCGGGGAGCTGTTTTTT. The V gene is TRBV12-5, the J gene TRBJ2-2; D tentatively reads TRBD1 or TRBD2 (6 bases each). Trimming removed 5 bases from V and 4 bases from J, with 11 bases in between. The CDR3 is 14 amino acids. The germline V gene has CDR1 LGHNT and CDR2 FRNRAP.

The V call is TRBV5-1, the J call TRBJ2-2; 9 bases agree with TRBD2. Germline assignment: CDR1 SGHRS and CDR2 YFSETQ. The V gene end was trimmed by 2 bases and the J gene end by 6 bases; junction bases not matched to a gene: 2. CDR3 size: 14 residues. Here the CDR3 reads CASSFGTSPGELFF. DNA of the CDR3: TGCGCCAGCAGCTTCGGGACTAGCCCCGGGGAGCTGTTTTTT.

V gene TRBV28 combines with J gene TRBJ1-2; no definite D call. V was pared by 5 bases and J by 7 bases, with 20 bases between. The CDR3 sequence is 15 residues long. Germline CDR1 and CDR2: MDHEN and SYDVKM. This CDR3 is CASSLRDPRIRGYTF. The CDR3 region has the DNA TGTGCCAGCAGTCTCAGAGACCCCAGAATTCGTGGCTACACCTTC.

The chain employs TRBV19 and TRBJ1-5; a possible D gene is TRBD1 (5 bases). The CDR3 has 18 amino acids. The germline V gene has CDR1 LNHDA and CDR2 SQIVND (reference sequence). Between the trimmed V and J ends, which lost 4 bases and 3 bases, there was a span of 22 bases. The CDR3 region is CASSTHLTGLNPNQPQHF. In DNA, the CDR3 is TGTGCCAGTAGTACCCACCTTACAGGACTGAACCCCAATCAGCCCCAGCATTTT.

This clone was found once. The genes are TRBV6-5 and TRBJ1-2, with D unresolved. The length of the CDR3 is 13 residues. Looked up from germline, CDR1 is MNHEY and CDR2 is SVGAGI. V was trimmed by 1 base and J by 2 bases, leaving 5 bases between them. The CDR3 DNA follows: TGTGCCAGCAGTTACTTAGGGAACTATGGCTACACCTTC. Translated, it gives CASSYLGNYGYTF.

V usage is TRBV5-1 and J usage is TRBJ1-5, with D possibly matching TRBD1 (6 bases). This CDR3 is 17 amino acids long. The germline V gene has CDR1 SGHRS and CDR2 YFSETQ. V dropped 4 bases and J dropped 1 base, with 18 bases sitting between them. The CDR3 region has the DNA TGCGCCAGCAGCCCTACTCCCCCGGACAGCAGCAATCAGCCCCAGCATTTT. Protein sequence: CASSPTPPDSSNQPQHF.

The chain joins TRBV5-8 to TRBJ2-1; 15 bases match TRBD2. CDR3 length: 17 residues. From germline, CDR1 is SGHTS and CDR2 YDEGEE. The junction had 6 bases not matched to a gene; V was cut back by 4 bases and J by 4 bases. CDR3 DNA: TGTGCCAGCAGCCCCGGACTAGCGGGAGGGGCGTACAATGAGCAGTTCTTC. Its translation is CASSPGLAGGAYNEQFF.

V usage is TRBV6-6 and J usage is TRBJ2-1; D unresolved. The CDR3 extends over 11 amino acids. CDR1 and CDR2 (germline): MNHNY, SVGAGI (reference sequence). V was pared by 3 bases and J by 8 bases, with 5 bases between. The DNA for the CDR3 is TGTGCCAGCAGTTATTTAGATGAGCAGTTCTTC. Protein product: CASSYLDEQFF.

The chain carries TRBV30 and TRBJ2-1; 7 nucleotides line up with TRBD1. J gave up 7 bases and V 2 bases, and 5 bases lay outside the gene matches. CDR1 is GTSNPN and CDR2 is SVGIG in the germline V gene (reference sequence). The CDR3 covers 13 residues. The CDR3 here is CAWSSDRVNEQFF. The CDR3 nucleotides are TGTGCCTGGAGTTCCGACAGGGTTAATGAGCAGTTCTTC.

The chain combines TRBV15 with TRBJ1-4; D unresolved. V lost 0 bases and J lost 16, with 15 bases in between. Germline V CDR1 and CDR2: LNHNV, YYDKDF (reference sequence). The CDR3 loop spans 13 amino acids. CDR3 amino acids: CATSRDEGAWGFF. The CDR3, as DNA: TGTGCCACCAGCAGAGATGAAGGCGCGTGGGGGTTTTTT.

The chain uses TRBV5-6 and TRBJ2-1; possibly TRBD1 or TRBD2 for D (5 bases each). Trimming removed 5 bases from V and 8 bases from J, with 20 bases in between. This CDR3 has 15 residues. Germline lookup yields CDR1 SGHDT and CDR2 YYEEEE. The CDR3 nucleotides read TGTGCCAGCAGTTCAGCTCCTCAGGGAGTGGATGAGCAGTTCTTC. It translates to CASSSAPQGVDEQFF.

The J gene is TRBJ2-3, the V gene TRBV2, with TRBD2 matching over 8 bases. Germline trimming cut 3 bases from V and 3 bases from J; bases unmatched to any gene: 5. The CDR3 runs 15 residues. Looked up from germline, CDR1 is SNHLY and CDR2 is FYNNEI. The CDR3 is CASSDEAGGTDTQYF. DNA for the CDR3: TGTGCCAGCAGTGATGAGGCGGGAGGTACAGATACGCAGTATTTT.

J is TRBJ2-2 and V is TRBV2; 9 nucleotides match TRBD1. The CDR3 totals 16 residues. Losses at the gene ends were 3 bases for V and 2 bases for J; bases not matched to a gene: 4. Germline assignment: CDR1 SNHLY and CDR2 FYNNEI. CDR3 sequence: CASSDTGGENTGELFF. CDR3 DNA sequence: TGTGCCAGCAGTGATACAGGGGGCGAAAACACCGGGGAGCTGTTTTTT. The variable domain in full, with the rest retrieved from reference TRBV2 and TRBJ2-2, is EPEVTQTPSHQVTQMGQEVILRCVPISNHLYFYWYRQILGQKVEFLVSFYNNEISEKSEIFDDQFSVERPDGSNFTLKIRSTKLEDSAMYFCASSDTGGENTGELFFGEGSRLTVL.